These 25 T cell receptor beta chains came from one sample sequenced in a study of ipilimumab plus nivolumab after autologous stem cell transplantation. TCRdb keeps only in-frame clones here, not all; method: immunoSEQ multiplex PCR. This table holds around 9,300 clones, 55% to 75% found once. The starting material was PBMCs, obtained in a trial of ipilimumab plus nivolumab as post-transplant consolidation. These TCRs come from a female donor with multiple myeloma.

In DNA form, the CDR3 reads TGTGCCAGCAGCTTACCGCGACTAGCGGGTAAATCCAGCTCCTACAATGAGCAGTTCTTC. This gives the protein CASSLPRLAGKSSSYNEQFF. The chain recombines TRBV7-8 with TRBJ2-1; 10 bases line up with TRBD2. CDR1 SGHVS and CDR2 FQNEAQ come from the germline V gene. The trim removed 2 bases at V and 0 bases at J, leaving 13 bases unmatched. The CDR3 is made up of 20 amino acids.

Remarks on this clone: Within the sample, other DNA sequences also encode this same CDR3. The chain recombines TRBV29-1 with TRBJ2-7; the D is unclear. Trimming cost V 0 bases and J 3 bases, with 9 bases left between them. CDR3 length: 13 amino acids. Germline CDR1 is SQVTM and CDR2 is ANQGSEA. CDR3 residues: CSVEDSGSYEQYF. In nucleotides, the CDR3 is TGCAGCGTTGAAGATTCTGGCAGCTACGAGCAGTACTTC.

This chain uses TRBV14 with TRBJ1-6; possible D gene TRBD1, 5 bases. Between the trimmed V and J ends, which lost 5 bases and 9 bases, there was a span of 11 bases. This CDR3 has 13 residues. From germline, CDR1 is SGHDN and CDR2 FVKESK. This CDR3 reads CASSEGAGSPLHF. DNA for the CDR3: TGTGCCAGCAGCGAAGGGGCAGGTTCACCCCTCCACTTT.

The J gene is TRBJ1-3, the V gene TRBV19; 7 bases are shared with TRBD1. J was trimmed by 0 bases and V by 7 bases; bases with no gene match: 3. CDR1 and CDR2 from the germline V gene are LNHDA and SQIVND (reference sequence). The CDR3 covers 14 residues. The CDR3 spells CASMDRSSGNTIYF. The CDR3 DNA sequence: TGTGCCAGTATGGACAGGAGCTCTGGAAACACCATATATTTT.

The rearrangement joins TRBV7-2 to TRBJ1-5; no definite D call. This CDR3 is built from 13 residues. Germline V lookup: CDR1 SGHTA, CDR2 FQGNSA. V shed 1 base and J shed 7 bases, with 8 bases lying between them. The CDR3 region has the DNA TGTGCCAGCAGCTTAGTGGGAGAGCAGCCCCAGCATTTT. As protein: CASSLVGEQPQHF.

This clone was picked up one time. The chain couples TRBV27 to TRBJ1-2; D uncertain. CDR1 MNHEY and CDR2 SMNVEV come from the germline V gene (reference sequence). Trimming shortened V by 2 bases and J by 8 bases, and 15 bases separated the two germline ends. The CDR3 extends over 14 amino acids. In DNA, the CDR3 is TGTGCCAGCAGTTTAAGCGCGAGTTTTTGGGGCTACACCTTC. Protein: CASSLSASFWGYTF.

The chain couples TRBV5-4 to TRBJ1-5; the D gene is possibly TRBD1 (5 bases). CDR3 length: 14 amino acids. V was trimmed by 4 bases and J by 8 bases, leaving 16 bases between them. CDR1 and CDR2 (germline): SGHNT, YYREEE (reference sequence). The CDR3 spells CASSGSERDEPQHF. CDR3 nucleotide sequence: TGTGCCAGCAGCGGAAGTGAAAGGGACGAGCCCCAGCATTTT. The full variable domain, with the rest looked up from reference TRBV5-4 and TRBJ1-5, is ETGVTQSPTHLIKTRGQQVTLRCSSQSGHNTVSWYQQALGQGPQFIFQYYREEENGRGNFPPRFSGLQFPNYSSELNVNALELDDSALYLCASSGSERDEPQHFGDGTRLSIL.

This clone was seen more than once but under ten times. Distinct nucleotide sequences in the sample also encode this CDR3. The rearrangement links TRBV28 to TRBJ2-3; D ambiguous. Germline V CDR1 and CDR2: MDHEN, SYDVKM. V lost 6 bases and J 5 bases, leaving 9 bases between the germline ends. The CDR3 loop spans 12 amino acids. Here the CDR3 reads CASSTEVDTQYF. DNA of the CDR3: TGTGCCAGCAGCACTGAGGTAGATACGCAGTATTTT.

This clone appeared a few times. The genes are TRBV5-1 and TRBJ2-7; TRBD2 matches at 9 bases. The CDR3 totals 15 residues. Losses at the gene ends were 0 bases for V and 6 bases for J; bases not matched to a gene: 7. Looked up from germline, CDR1 is SGHRS and CDR2 is YFSETQ. CDR3 DNA sequence: TGCGCCAGCAGCTTGGATCCGGGACTAGCTGGCGAGCAGTACTTC. Translation gives CASSLDPGLAGEQYF.

This sequence joins TRBV4-3 and TRBJ2-7; no firm D call. Per the germline V gene, CDR1 is LGHNA and CDR2 is YSLEER. CDR3 length: 13 residues. Trimming pared 0 bases from V and 7 bases from J, leaving 10 bases between. CDR3 nucleotide sequence: TGCGCCAGCAGCCAAGATCTCGGAAATGAGCAGTACTTC. Its translation is CASSQDLGNEQYF.

J is TRBJ2-3 and V is TRBV19; no clear D. Germline lookup yields CDR1 LNHDA and CDR2 SQIVND (reference sequence). Trimming removed 6 bases at V and 0 bases at J, with 22 bases between. The CDR3 runs to 18 residues. CDR3 bases: TGTGCCAGTAGAAACATTTTGGATAGGGCTTCTAGCACAGATACGCAGTATTTT. Translation gives CASRNILDRASSTDTQYF.

This clone appeared a single time. The rearrangement joins TRBV28 to TRBJ1-1; D possibly corresponds to TRBD1 (5 bases). Germline CDR1 MDHEN, CDR2 SYDVKM. The CDR3 extends over 13 amino acids. V was cut by 7 bases and J by 2 bases, with 11 bases left in between. The CDR3 DNA follows: TGTGCCAGCATGTTTAGGGGTAACACTGAAGCTTTCTTT. It yields the protein CASMFRGNTEAFF.

This clone was counted only a few times. This rearrangement joins TRBV9 to TRBJ2-1; 9 nucleotides line up with TRBD2. CDR3 size: 16 residues. V was clipped by 0 bases and J by 4 bases; unmatched bases: 5. CDR1 is SGDLS, CDR2 YYNGEE, per germline. The DNA of the CDR3 is TGTGCCAGCAGCGTAGGGGCGGGAGGGGTTTACAATGAGCAGTTCTTC. Its translation: CASSVGAGGVYNEQFF.

The chain carries TRBV11-2 and TRBJ2-1; D tentatively reads TRBD1 or TRBD2 (7 bases each). CDR1 SGHAT and CDR2 FQNNGV come from the germline V gene. Trimming cost V 5 bases and J 6 bases, with 23 bases left between them. CDR3 length equals 17 residues. The CDR3 nucleotides are TGTGCCAGCAGCCAATCAAGAGCGGGACAGCTCGGCAATGAGCAGTTCTTC. Its translation is CASSQSRAGQLGNEQFF.

The chain links TRBV5-1 to TRBJ2-2; TRBD2 matches at 13 bases. CDR3 length: 17 residues. The germline gives CDR1 SGHRS, CDR2 YFSETQ. Germline trimming cut 4 bases from V and 4 bases from J; bases unmatched to any gene: 7. The CDR3 sequence: CASSERTSGSVTGELFF. Here the CDR3 DNA reads TGCGCCAGCAGCGAAAGGACTAGCGGGAGCGTCACCGGGGAGCTGTTTTTT.

This chain connects TRBV5-4 to TRBJ2-7, with 9 bases lining up with TRBD2. V dropped 4 bases and J dropped 0; count of bases not matched to a gene: 2. The CDR3 loop spans 14 amino acids. Germline-derived CDR1 and CDR2 are SGHNT and YYREEE (reference sequence). The CDR3 DNA reads as TGTGCCAGCAGCGCTAGCGGGAACTCCTACGAGCAGTACTTC. Translation: CASSASGNSYEQYF.

The chain is built from TRBV6-5 and TRBJ2-7, with 10 positions matching TRBD1. This CDR3 has 15 amino acids. J gave up 7 bases and V 2 bases, and 8 bases lay outside the gene matches. Looked up from germline, CDR1 is MNHEY and CDR2 is SVGAGI. The CDR3 loop reads CASSYEGDRGLEQYF. In DNA, the CDR3 is TGTGCCAGCAGTTACGAGGGGGACAGGGGCCTAGAGCAGTACTTC.

The chain links TRBV4-2 to TRBJ2-2, with D possibly being TRBD2 (5 bases). The V gene lost 5 bases and the J gene lost 3 bases, with 13 bases spanning the gap. The germline gives CDR1 LGHNA, CDR2 YNFKEQ. The CDR3 consists of 15 residues. Written as DNA, the CDR3 is TGTGCCAGCAGCAAGGCTGGAGGAGACACCGGGGAGCTGTTTTTT. It yields the protein CASSKAGGDTGELFF.

The rearrangement uses TRBV7-2 and TRBJ2-5; unclear D gene. The CDR3 extends over 14 amino acids. Trimming removed 5 bases from V and 2 bases from J, with 12 bases in between. Germline V gene data show CDR1 as SGHTA and CDR2 as FQGNSA. In nucleotides, the CDR3 is TGTGCCAGCAGCCTCAGGCTTTCACAAGAGACCCAGTACTTC. Translated: CASSLRLSQETQYF. Using reference TRBV7-2 and TRBJ2-5 for the parts outside the CDR3, the full variable domain is GAGVSQSPSNKVTEKGKDVELRCDPISGHTALYWYRQSLGQGLEFLIYFQGNSAPDKSGLPSDRFSAERTGGSVSTLTIQRTQQEDSAVYLCASSLRLSQETQYFGPGTRLLVL.

By share, this clone ranks as medium-sized. The V and J genes are TRBV2 and TRBJ2-2; the D is unclear. Deletions cut 7 bases from V and 0 bases from J, with 12 bases between. The germline V gene has CDR1 SNHLY and CDR2 FYNNEI. CDR3 length: 15 amino acids. The CDR3 DNA sequence: TGTGCCAGCACCGAGACACACTCGAACACCGGGGAGCTGTTTTTT. The encoded protein is CASTETHSNTGELFF.

CDR3 region: CASTPFQTGRGQYF. The DNA of the CDR3 is TGTGCCAGCACCCCGTTTCAGACAGGGCGCGGGCAGTACTTC. V usage is TRBV28 and J usage is TRBJ2-7; 7 bases line up with TRBD1. Looked up from germline, CDR1 is MDHEN and CDR2 is SYDVKM. With V trimmed by 7 bases and J by 9 bases, 15 bases remained unmatched. This CDR3 is 14 amino acids long.

Worth noting for this clone: Different DNA sequences within this sample yield the same CDR3. CDR3 in amino acids: CASSLVGTSDTGELFF. For the CDR3, the DNA is TGCGCCAGCAGCTTGGTTGGGACTAGCGACACCGGGGAGCTGTTTTTT. J is TRBJ2-2 and V is TRBV5-1; 10 nucleotides align to TRBD2. The germline CDR1 and CDR2 sequences are SGHRS and YFSETQ. The CDR3 spans 16 residues. Germline trimming cut 0 bases from V and 3 bases from J; bases unmatched to any gene: 2.

The chain couples TRBV20-1 to TRBJ2-3; the D is unclear. Trimming stripped 6 bases from V and 3 bases from J, with 7 bases between. Germline lookup yields CDR1 DFQATT and CDR2 SNEGSKA (reference sequence). This CDR3 is 11 amino acids long. CDR3 sequence: CSAETTDTQYF. CDR3 bases: TGCAGTGCAGAGACTACAGATACGCAGTATTTT.

As for this clone: Other DNA sequences in this specimen translate into the identical CDR3. The CDR3 spells CASSLGREGLDTQYF. CDR3 DNA sequence: TGCGCCAGCAGCTTGGGGCGGGAAGGATTAGATACGCAGTATTTT. The chain combines TRBV5-1 with TRBJ2-3, with D perhaps TRBD2 (6 bases). The germline V gene encodes CDR1 SGHRS and CDR2 YFSETQ. Trimming took off 0 bases at V and 5 bases at J, with 13 bases between the two ends. The CDR3 extends over 15 amino acids.

The chain recombines TRBV19 with TRBJ2-3; maybe TRBD2 (5 bases). This CDR3 has 13 residues. V lost 8 bases and J 5 bases, leaving 14 bases between the germline ends. Germline V CDR1 and CDR2: LNHDA, SQIVND (reference sequence). The chain's CDR3 is CASSAGAEDTQYF. The CDR3 region has the DNA TGTGCCAGTTCCGCGGGTGCAGAAGATACGCAGTATTTT.